This TCR beta chain was retrieved from a study of blood T cell repertoires in COVID-19. Sequencing used immunoSEQ multiplex PCR; TCRdb keeps in-frame clones, though not all of them. The table includes about 74,000 clones, approximately 79% detected once. Germline assignment: CDR1 DFQATT and CDR2 SNEGSKA (reference sequence). Trimming removed 3 bases from V and 7 bases from J; junction bases left unmatched: 8. This CDR3 region has 13 residues. The rearrangement uses TRBV20-1 and TRBJ2-7; 8 positions agree with TRBD1. The receptor was isolated from a man aged 65 to 85 with active or convalescent COVID-19. The sample consisted of peripheral blood. CDR3 loop: CSASVPGGGEQYF. The CDR3 DNA is TGCAGTGCTAGTGTCCCAGGGGGCGGGGAGCAGTACTTC.